The 14 T cell receptor beta chains below were found in one sample sequenced in a study of T cell clonality in common variable immunodeficiency (dated by TCRdb to the mid-2010s). The research as a whole found: CVID TCRbeta sequences reportedly showed fewer deletions and N-nucleotide insertions and lacked highly modified clones with 13 or more V deletions.

Which antigens these TCRs recognize remains unknown. Library construction relied on the immunoSEQ multiplex PCR assay. The immuneACCESS repertoire file appears here via TCRdb, limited to in-frame rearrangements. These files lack a portion of the clones; in checked studies, under half of the deficit traces to unresolved V genes, and the cause of the others is not known. The sample comprises 25,000 to 30,000 clones, and every one was counted more than once. Of the sample, roughly 3.2% is held by the ten largest clones. The sample was peripheral blood mononuclear cells. All receptors derive from a human donor with common variable immunodeficiency.

This clone was observed many times. The read stops 3 residues short of the end of the CDR3; the missing end is completed from the germline J gene. V gene TRBV5-1 combines with J gene TRBJ2-1; 7 bases agree with TRBD2. Germline CDR1 reads SGHRS; CDR2 reads YFSETQ. Trimming removed 3 bases from V and 9 bases from J; junction bases left unmatched: 12. This CDR3 has 15 residues. CDR3 bases read: TGCGCCAGCAGCTCGACCCTGCGCGGGAGTGGTGAG. Protein product: CASSSTLRGSGE. The whole CDR3 is CASSSTLRGSGEQFF.

This clone was seen many times. The read terminates 3 residues before the CDR3 end, so the remaining end is supplied by the germline J gene. The V gene is TRBV6-2 or TRBV6-3, the J gene TRBJ2-7; TRBD1 aligns across 7 bases. Germline V gene data show CDR1 as MNHEY and CDR2 as SVGEGT. V shed 4 bases and J 0 bases; nucleotides not matched to a gene: 9. The length of the CDR3 is 16 residues. The DNA read from the CDR3 is TGTGCCAGCAGTTCCCTCCGGACAGGTGTCTCCTACGAG. It specifies CASSSLRTGVSYE. The entire CDR3 sequence reads CASSSLRTGVSYEQYF.

This clone showed up many times. The CDR3 goes on 3 residues after the read ends, and that part is filled in from the germline J gene. The chain carries TRBV2 and TRBJ2-7, with 9 bases aligning to TRBD2. With 2 bases clipped from V and 0 bases from J, the junction kept 8 bases outside the gene matches. Germline CDR1 SNHLY, CDR2 FYNNEI. This CDR3 is built from 17 residues. The CDR3 sequence: CASSERLAAPSSYEQYF. Partial CDR3 DNA: TGTGCCAGCAGTGAACGACTAGCGGCCCCAAGCTCCTACGAG.

This clone was observed a few times. The CDR3 region is CAWSMGGASNQPQHF. The sequenced CDR3 bases are TGTGCCTGGAGTATGGGGGGAGCCAGCAATCAGCCC. The chain carries TRBV30 and TRBJ1-5, with D possibly matching TRBD1 (5 bases). The read falls 3 residues short of the CDR3 end, and the missing part is taken from the germline J gene. Germline CDR1 and CDR2: GTSNPN and SVGIG (reference sequence). V lost 2 bases to trimming and J lost 1 base, with 12 bases between them. This CDR3 contains 15 residues.

This clone was seen a few times. The read terminates 3 residues before the CDR3 end, so the remaining end is supplied by the germline J gene. The chain couples TRBV19 to TRBJ1-1; D is uncertain. The length of the CDR3 is 11 residues. CDR1 LNHDA and CDR2 SQIVND come from the germline V gene (reference sequence). V was pared by 7 bases and J by 2 bases, with 5 bases between. CDR3 in amino acids: CASTFNTEAFF. The sequenced part of the CDR3 DNA is TGTGCCAGTACCTTCAACACTGAA.

Comments on this clone: The read terminates 3 residues before the CDR3 end, so the remaining end is supplied by the germline J gene. This chain connects TRBV19 to TRBJ2-2; D ambiguous. There are 13 residues in the CDR3. Per the germline V gene, CDR1 is LNHDA and CDR2 is SQIVND (reference sequence). Trimming left V 10 bases short and J 4 bases short, with 13 bases between. The CDR3: CATTAPGTGELFF. The CDR3 bases that were read are TGTGCCACTACGGCGCCAGGCACCGGGGAG.

On this clone: The read halts 3 residues ahead of the CDR3 end, with the missing end drawn from the germline J gene. The chain is built from TRBV30 and TRBJ1-5; TRBD1 aligns across 10 bases. The CDR3 extends over 14 amino acids. The trim removed 2 bases at V and 9 bases at J, leaving 7 bases unmatched. Germline values: CDR1 GTSNPN, CDR2 SVGIG (reference sequence). The sequenced part of the CDR3 DNA is TGTGCCTGGAGTACCGGGACAGGGGCTGGGCCC. It yields the protein CAWSTGTGAGP. The full CDR3 protein is CAWSTGTGAGPQHF.

This clone was recorded at least ten times. Read coverage stops 3 residues before the CDR3 terminus; the germline J gene supplies the remainder. This chain connects TRBV29-1 to TRBJ2-1; D gene uncertain. The germline V gene has CDR1 SQVTM and CDR2 ANQGSEA. V gave up 4 bases and J gave up 4 bases, with 11 bases separating them. CDR3 length: 13 amino acids. CDR3 DNA (partial): TGCAGCGTTGTAAGAACAACATACAATGAG. Protein: CSVVRTTYNE. The entire CDR3 protein reads CSVVRTTYNEQFF.

Note on this clone: The read stops 3 residues short of the end of the CDR3; the missing end is completed from the germline J gene. The V gene is TRBV5-5, the J gene TRBJ2-5, with 7 bases lining up with TRBD2. With V trimmed by 3 bases and J by 2 bases, 4 bases remained unmatched. The germline V gene encodes CDR1 SGHKS and CDR2 YYEKEE (reference sequence). The CDR3 loop spans 14 amino acids. The DNA read from the CDR3 is TGTGCCAGCAGCTGGACGGGGGGACAAGAGACC. It yields the protein CASSWTGGQET. The whole CDR3 is CASSWTGGQETQYF.

This clone has only a few counts. The CDR3 end lies 3 residues beyond the end of the read and is filled in from the germline J gene. The chain has TRBV20-1 and TRBJ2-7; D gene uncertain. This CDR3 spans 12 amino acids. The V gene's germline CDR1 is DFQATT and CDR2 SNEGSKA (reference sequence). Trimming took off 2 bases at V and 2 bases at J, with 7 bases between the two ends. The CDR3 bases that were read are TGCAGTGCTAGACCGGGTCCCTACGAG. Its protein product is CSARPGPYE. The entire CDR3 reads CSARPGPYEQYF.

This clone was recorded many times. CDR3 in amino acids: CSATGTGDSYEQYF. The covered CDR3 bases are TGCAGTGCAACCGGGACAGGCGACTCCTACGAG. The chain joins TRBV20-1 to TRBJ2-7; 8 bases fit TRBD1. The read comes to an end 3 residues before the CDR3 does, leaving the germline J gene to fill in the end. The CDR3 is 14 residues long. Germline V CDR1 and CDR2: DFQATT, SNEGSKA (reference sequence). The J segment lost 0 bases and the V segment lost 6 bases, leaving 7 bases of the junction unmatched.

This clone was observed many times. The read stops 3 residues short of the end of the CDR3; the missing end is completed from the germline J gene. The chain uses TRBV14 and TRBJ2-3, with a weak D call TRBD2 (5 bases). The CDR3 is 17 amino acids. The V gene lost 2 bases and the J gene lost 0 bases, with 15 bases spanning the gap. Germline V gene sequence: CDR1 SGHDN, CDR2 FVKESK. This chain's CDR3 is CASSQNLAGPSTDTQYF. Partial CDR3 DNA: TGTGCCAGCAGCCAAAATCTCGCGGGCCCGAGCACAGATACG.

This clone was recorded many times. The missing CDR3 end, 3 residues past where the read stops, is filled in from the germline J gene. V usage is TRBV18 and J usage is TRBJ1-4, with 10 bases identical to TRBD1. The ends lost 3 bases at V and 8 bases at J; junction bases unmatched: 3. The CDR3 is made up of 14 amino acids. Germline CDR1 KGHSH, CDR2 LQKENI. CDR3 region: CASSPGDRGEKLFF. The sequenced part of the CDR3 DNA is TGTGCCAGCTCACCGGGGGACAGGGGCGAAAAA.

This clone was observed at least ten times. The read finishes 3 residues shy of the CDR3 end, and the germline J gene is used to complete it. The rearrangement joins TRBV23-1 to TRBJ2-7; D is perhaps TRBD1 (5 bases). TRBV23-1 is an ORF, with its function uncertain. Between the trimmed V and J ends, which lost 5 bases and 3 bases, there was a span of 11 bases. This CDR3 has 13 residues. The CDR3 sequence is CASSSPQGYEQYF. The CDR3 bases that were read are TGCGCCAGCAGTTCCCCCCAGGGCTACGAG.